This T cell receptor (beta chain) is drawn from a study of CD8+ T cells in alopecia areata. The CDR3 contains 12 residues. Trimming took 5 bases from V and 9 from J; bases not matched to a gene: 5. Germline V gene sequence: CDR1 SGHDT, CDR2 YYEEEE. Sequencing templates came from extracted RNA that was reverse transcribed into cDNA. Assay used: immunoSEQ multiplex PCR; TCRdb lists only in-frame clones, some missing. The sample has around 60,000 clones, roughly 45% seen once. Concerning this clone itself: Its target is not known.

Sorted out of PBMCs were CD4+ T cells and CD8+ T cells. Findings of the study overall: Mice showed TCR sharing more clearly than patients did, possibly owing to HLA. Higher clonality and more expanded CD8+ clones appeared in lesional than normal scalp. Besides other cells, scalp samples also yield sequences of resident alphabeta T cells from normal skin.

Sequenced material: NKG2D-low CD8+ T cells sorted from blood. The chain recombines TRBV5-6 with TRBJ2-1; 7 positions match TRBD2. The TCR was taken from a human donor with alopecia areata. The CDR3 sequence: CASRRLATEQFF. As DNA, the CDR3 is TGTGCCAGCAGGCGACTAGCAACTGAGCAGTTCTTC.